The 10 T cell receptor beta chains presented below share a single source sample, sequenced in a study of cytomegalovirus exposure and HLA in healthy donors. It was with 60 Vbeta and 13 Jbeta primers that the PCR ran. Clones were sequenced by immunoSEQ multiplex PCR, and TCRdb holds only the in-frame ones, with some missing. Its listing shows some 83,000 clones. The sample consisted of PBMCs. These receptors originate from a woman in her thirties in good health and CMV-seronegative.

Comment on this clone: Relative to the germline gene, one junction end is altered; a read error may explain this. CDR3 loop: CASTLTLGGAGELFF. The CDR3 region has the DNA TGTGCCAGCACCTTAACCCTCGGGGGGGCCGGGGAGCTGTTTTTT. The V and J genes are TRBV7-2 and TRBJ2-2; 8 positions match TRBD2. The CDR3 has 15 residues. CDR1 and CDR2 from the germline V gene are SGHTA and FQGNSA.

J is TRBJ2-5 and V is TRBV4-2, with 11 bases identical to TRBD1. The J call may not be correct, given that the DNA end is closer to TRBJ2-7. In germline, CDR1 is LGHNA, CDR2 YNFKEQ. This CDR3 region has 17 residues. The chain's CDR3 is CASSRSSTGTGGDEQYF. CDR3 in DNA: TGTGCCAGCAGCCGCAGTTCGACCGGGACAGGGGGGGACGAGCAGTACTTC.

J is TRBJ2-3 and V is TRBV27; 8 bases are shared with TRBD2. With 5 bases clipped from V and 8 bases from J, the junction kept 12 bases outside the gene matches. CDR3 length equals 15 residues. Germline V lookup: CDR1 MNHEY, CDR2 SMNVEV (reference sequence). The CDR3 sequence is CASSPEAGEQGTQYF. DNA for the CDR3: TGTGCCAGCAGTCCAGAAGCGGGGGAACAGGGTACGCAGTATTTT.

The chain is built from TRBV9 and TRBJ2-1; D gene uncertain. The V end was cut by 0 bases, the J end by 5 bases, with 15 bases between. This CDR3 is 16 amino acids long. CDR1 SGDLS and CDR2 YYNGEE come from the germline V gene. The CDR3 DNA follows: TGTGCCAGCAGCGTAGGACCCTCTTCTAGGAACAATGAGCAGTTCTTC. Translation gives CASSVGPSSRNNEQFF.

The rearrangement joins TRBV29-1 to TRBJ2-2; possibly TRBD2 for D (5 bases). CDR1 and CDR2 from the germline V gene are SQVTM and ANQGSEA. The CDR3 is made up of 13 amino acids. The germline V and J ends were trimmed by 6 bases and 6 bases, with 14 bases remaining between them. The CDR3 spells CSVRGLFPGELFF. CDR3 sequence (DNA): TGCAGCGTCCGTGGACTTTTTCCCGGGGAGCTGTTTTTT.

The gene calls are TRBV14 and TRBJ2-1; 7 nucleotides match TRBD2. The junction had 3 bases not matched to a gene; V was cut back by 0 bases and J by 4 bases. The V gene's germline CDR1 is SGHDN and CDR2 FVKESK. The CDR3 contains 15 residues. The chain's CDR3 is CASSQEAGIYNEQFF. DNA of the CDR3: TGTGCCAGCAGCCAAGAAGCGGGGATATACAATGAGCAGTTCTTC.

The chain has TRBV5-6 and TRBJ2-2, with a tentative D call TRBD2 (6 bases). Trimming stripped 0 bases from V and 8 bases from J, with 11 bases between. The CDR3 extends over 14 amino acids. Germline-derived CDR1 and CDR2 are SGHDT and YYEEEE. Written as DNA, the CDR3 is TGTGCCAGCAGCTTGGGGGACCTAGCGGGGGAGCTGTTTTTT. It codes for CASSLGDLAGELFF.

The genes are TRBV30 and TRBJ1-1; D gene ambiguous. This CDR3 spans 12 amino acids. CDR1 and CDR2 (germline): GTSNPN, SVGIG (reference sequence). The CDR3 loop reads CATTRSVPEAFF. The CDR3 region has the DNA TGTGCTACGACTAGATCAGTTCCTGAAGCTTTCTTT.

The V call is TRBV30, the J call TRBJ2-1; 10 bases match TRBD2. After removal of 4 bases from V and 6 bases from J, the junction contained 9 bases not matched to a gene. The CDR3 consists of 15 residues. From germline, CDR1 is GTSNPN and CDR2 SVGIG (reference sequence). This CDR3 reads CAWIEWSGRANEQFF. The DNA of the CDR3 is TGTGCCTGGATCGAGTGGAGCGGGAGGGCCAATGAGCAGTTCTTC. The full variable domain, completed using reference TRBV30 and TRBJ2-1, is SQTIHQWPATLVQPVGSPLSLECTVEGTSNPNLYWYRQAAGRGLQLLFYSVGIGQISSEVPQNLSASRPQDRQFILSSKKLLLSDSGFYLCAWIEWSGRANEQFFGPGTRLTVL.

The chain has TRBV30 and TRBJ2-7, with D maybe TRBD1 (6 bases). Per germline, CDR1 GTSNPN and CDR2 SVGIG (reference sequence). The CDR3 is made up of 12 amino acids. With 6 bases removed from V and 2 bases from J, the gap between germline ends came to 11 bases. In DNA, the CDR3 is TGTGCCTGCGACAGGAGCGCCTACGAGCAGTACTTC. Protein: CACDRSAYEQYF.